This T cell receptor beta chain was captured in a study of vaccination and CD4 T cells after COVID-19. Looking at the study overall: Median time from second vaccine dose to sampling was roughly 76 days (14 to 241). Spike peptides, overlapping and drawn from SARS-CoV-2, HCoV-NL63, HCoV-OC43 and HCoV-229E, were used to stimulate cells.

Cultured CD4+ T cell DNA was sequenced using the Oncomine TCR Beta short-read assay. TCRdb re-derived calls from the PCR reads in MiXCR, one entry per CDR3 protein. This table holds about 16,000 distinct CDR3 sequences, about 59% found once. Germline assignment: CDR1 MNHEY and CDR2 SVGAGI. The V gene lost 2 bases and the J gene lost 2 bases, with 10 bases spanning the gap. CDR3 length: 15 residues. As for this clonotype: Its antigen is not identified.

This sample's treatment: roughly ten-day PBMC culture with coronavirus spike peptide pools or control peptides (ViraFEST assay). This sample comprised CD4+ T cells from blood, cultured in vitro, obtained before SARS-CoV-2 vaccination. The TCR sequence derives from a human donor who had recovered from COVID-19. The V and J genes are TRBV6-5 and TRBJ1-3; D is perhaps TRBD1 (6 bases). CDR3 region: CASSYNRAAGNTIYF. The CDR3 nucleotides are TGTGCCAGCAGTTACAACAGGGCAGCTGGAAACACCATATATTTT.